These T cell receptor beta chains were read from a single sample in a study of CD8 T cells in ankylosing spondylitis. TCRdb reanalysed the 5' RACE reads using MiXCR and keeps one entry per CDR3 protein. The top ten clones hold approximately 0.97% of a sample with fewer than 450,000 distinct CDR3 sequences, 17% of them seen once. The sequenced sample consisted of blood, either unsorted or a sorted T cell fraction (not recorded which). These receptors were collected from a male donor with ankylosing spondylitis. Each CDR3 is given with its conserved first and last residue. A D gene is named only where the DNA matches it firmly. Clone size, where shown, is once, few, many, or a class for clones that have expanded.

J gene | D gene | V gene | clone size | CDR3 length | CDR3 DNA | CDR3 protein
TRBJ2-1 | NA | TRBV11-2 | few | 17 | TGTGCCAGCAGCGCCAGCCCGGACAGTAAGTCCTACAATGAGCAGTTCTTC | CASSASPDSKSYNEQFF
TRBJ1-2 | NA | TRBV10-3 | NA | 14 | TGTGCCATCAGCCGGGACGGACCTAACTATGGCTACACCTTC | CAISRDGPNYGYTF
TRBJ1-3 | TRBD1 | TRBV9 | few | 16 | TGTGCCAGCAGCGTAGAGGCAGGGGGCTCTGGAAACACCATATATTTT | CASSVEAGGSGNTIYF
TRBJ2-3 | TRBD1 | TRBV5-1 | few | 15 | TGCGCCAGCAGCGGTGGACAGGGGTATACAGATACGCAGTATTTT | CASSGGQGYTDTQYF
TRBJ2-1 | NA | TRBV20-1 | NA | 15 | TGCAGTGCCCCTCCAGGGGCCCCCTCCTACAATGAGCAGTTCTTC | CSAPPGAPSYNEQFF
TRBJ2-5 | NA | TRBV20-1 | NA | 15 | TGCTGTGCTAGAGACGGCGACAGGATCCAAGAGACCCAGTACTTC | CCARDGDRIQETQYF
TRBJ2-7 | NA | TRBV20-1 | few | 12 | TGCAGTGCTAGAGAGGGCGCCTACGAGCAGTACTTC | CSAREGAYEQYF
TRBJ1-3 | NA | TRBV28 | few | 14 | TGTGCCAGCACCTCTGCCGGGACGGGAAACACCATATATTTT | CASTSAGTGNTIYF
TRBJ2-3 | NA | TRBV18 | many | 12 | TGTGCCAGCAGCCCCAGCACAGATACGCAGTATTTT | CASSPSTDTQYF
TRBJ1-6 | TRBD1 | TRBV7-9 | few | 15 | TGTGCCAGCAGCCTAGGGACAGGGGGATATTCACCTCTCCACTTT | CASSLGTGGYSPLHF
TRBJ1-4 | NA | TRBV20-1 | NA | 14 | TGCAGTGCTAGACCCCGGGGTACTAATGAAAAACTGTTTTTT | CSARPRGTNEKLFF
TRBJ2-5 | NA | TRBV12-3/TRBV12-4 | NA | 12 | TGTGCCAGCAGTCGAACCCAAGAGGCCCAGTACTTC | CASSRTQEAQYF
TRBJ1-5 | NA | TRBV6-1 | NA | 13 | TGTGCCAGCAACCAGGACAGTAGACAGCCCCAGCATTTT | CASNQDSRQPQHF